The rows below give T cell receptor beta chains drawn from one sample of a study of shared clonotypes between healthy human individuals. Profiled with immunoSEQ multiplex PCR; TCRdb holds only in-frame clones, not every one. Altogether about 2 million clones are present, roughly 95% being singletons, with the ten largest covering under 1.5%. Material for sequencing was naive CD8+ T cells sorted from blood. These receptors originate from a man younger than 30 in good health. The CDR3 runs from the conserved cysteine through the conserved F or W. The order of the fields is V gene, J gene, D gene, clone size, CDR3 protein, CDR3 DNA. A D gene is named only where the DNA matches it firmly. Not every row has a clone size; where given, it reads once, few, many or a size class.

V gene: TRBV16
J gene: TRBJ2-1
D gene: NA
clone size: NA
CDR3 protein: CASSPTPHEQFF
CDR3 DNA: TGTGCCAGCAGCCCCACCCCCCATGAGCAGTTCTTC

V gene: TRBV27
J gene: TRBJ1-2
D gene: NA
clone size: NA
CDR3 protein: CASSLSSGYYGYTF
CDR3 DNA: TGTGCCAGCAGTTTATCCTCAGGGTACTATGGCTACACCTTC

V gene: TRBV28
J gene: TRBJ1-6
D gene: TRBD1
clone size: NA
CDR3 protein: CASSPGQGSSPLHF
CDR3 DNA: TGTGCCAGCAGTCCGGGACAGGGGAGTTCACCCCTCCACTTT

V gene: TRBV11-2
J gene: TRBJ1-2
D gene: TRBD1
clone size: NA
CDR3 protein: CASSRMGQGWDGYTF
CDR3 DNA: TGTGCCAGCAGCCGCATGGGACAGGGATGGGATGGCTACACCTTC

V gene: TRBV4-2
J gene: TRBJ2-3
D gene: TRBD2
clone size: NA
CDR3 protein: CASSPTSTSGGYTDTQYF
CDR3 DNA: TGTGCCAGCAGCCCTACAAGCACCAGCGGGGGATACACAGATACGCAGTATTTT

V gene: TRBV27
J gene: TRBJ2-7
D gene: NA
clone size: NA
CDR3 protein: CASNILGRTEQYF
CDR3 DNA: TGTGCCAGCAATATCCTAGGACGGACCGAGCAGTACTTC

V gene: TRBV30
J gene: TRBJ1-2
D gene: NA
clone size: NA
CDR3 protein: CAWSPPGGGYTF
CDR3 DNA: TGTGCCTGGAGTCCCCCGGGGGGAGGCTACACCTTC

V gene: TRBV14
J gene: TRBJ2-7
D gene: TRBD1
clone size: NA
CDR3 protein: CASSQTQGVIYEQYF
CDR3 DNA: TGTGCCAGCAGCCAAACACAGGGGGTGATCTACGAGCAGTACTTC

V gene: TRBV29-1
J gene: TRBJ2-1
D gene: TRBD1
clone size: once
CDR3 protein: CSVEDPFVTRQGNNEQFF
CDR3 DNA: TGCAGCGTTGAAGATCCTTTTGTTACCCGACAGGGGAATAATGAGCAGTTCTTC

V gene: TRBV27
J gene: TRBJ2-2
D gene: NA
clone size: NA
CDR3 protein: CASSWGENTGELFF
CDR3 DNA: TGTGCCAGCAGTTGGGGAGAAAACACCGGGGAGCTGTTTTTT

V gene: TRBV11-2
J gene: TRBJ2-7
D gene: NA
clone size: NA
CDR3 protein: CASSLVAVGHEQYF
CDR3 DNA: TGTGCCAGCAGCTTAGTGGCGGTAGGTCACGAGCAGTACTTC

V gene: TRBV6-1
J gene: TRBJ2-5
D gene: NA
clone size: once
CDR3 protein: CASRTAWDQETQYF
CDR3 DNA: TGTGCCAGCAGAACGGCATGGGACCAAGAGACCCAGTACTTC

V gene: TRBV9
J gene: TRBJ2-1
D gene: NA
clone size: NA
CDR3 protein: CASSVVGGLDNEQFF
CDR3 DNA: TGTGCCAGCAGCGTAGTGGGGGGCCTAGACAATGAGCAGTTCTTC

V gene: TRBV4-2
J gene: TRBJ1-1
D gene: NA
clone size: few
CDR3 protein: CASSQERQMNTEAFF
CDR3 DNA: TGTGCCAGCAGCCAGGAACGACAGATGAACACTGAAGCTTTCTTT

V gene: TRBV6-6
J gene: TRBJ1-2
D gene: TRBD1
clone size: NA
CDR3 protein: CASSLQGNYGYTF
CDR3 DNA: TGTGCCAGCAGTTTACAGGGGAACTATGGCTACACCTTC

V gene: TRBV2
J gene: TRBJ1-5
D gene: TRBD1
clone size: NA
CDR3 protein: CASRDDRAPPGNQPQHF
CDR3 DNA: TGTGCCAGCAGGGACGACAGGGCCCCGCCCGGCAATCAGCCCCAGCATTTT

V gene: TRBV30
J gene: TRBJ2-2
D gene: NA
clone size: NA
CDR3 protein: CAWSPGHGELFF
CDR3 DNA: TGTGCCTGGAGTCCGGGGCACGGGGAGCTGTTTTTT

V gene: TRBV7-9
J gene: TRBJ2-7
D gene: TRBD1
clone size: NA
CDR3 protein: CASSSRGQGASYEQYF
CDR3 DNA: TGTGCCAGCAGCTCAAGGGGACAGGGGGCTTCCTACGAGCAGTACTTC

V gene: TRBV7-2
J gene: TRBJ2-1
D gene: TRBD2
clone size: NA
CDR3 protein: CASSSLAGALWDEQFF
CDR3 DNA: TGTGCCAGCAGCTCCCTAGCGGGAGCCTTGTGGGATGAGCAGTTCTTC

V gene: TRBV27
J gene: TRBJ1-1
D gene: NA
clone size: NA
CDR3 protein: CASSFGEGTEAFF
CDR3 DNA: TGTGCCAGCAGTTTTGGGGAAGGCACTGAAGCTTTCTTT

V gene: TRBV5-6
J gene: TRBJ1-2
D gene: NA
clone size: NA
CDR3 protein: CASSATTEYGYTF
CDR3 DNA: TGTGCCAGCAGCGCGACCACGGAATATGGCTACACCTTC

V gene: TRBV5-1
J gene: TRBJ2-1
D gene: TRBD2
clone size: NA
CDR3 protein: CASSLGRSGNEQFF
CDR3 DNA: TGCGCCAGCAGCTTGGGACGTAGCGGGAATGAGCAGTTCTTC

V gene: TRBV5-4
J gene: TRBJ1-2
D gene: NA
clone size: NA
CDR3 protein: CASSPPSPGIGGYTF
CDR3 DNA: TGTGCCAGCAGCCCCCCGTCTCCAGGGATCGGTGGCTACACCTTC

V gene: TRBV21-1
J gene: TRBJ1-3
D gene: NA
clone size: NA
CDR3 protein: CASSNGRTTISGNTIYF
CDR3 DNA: TGTGCCAGCAGCAATGGAAGAACTACCATCTCTGGAAACACCATATATTTT

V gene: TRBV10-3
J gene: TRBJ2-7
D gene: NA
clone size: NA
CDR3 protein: CAISELVTVGNEQYF
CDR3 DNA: TGTGCCATCAGTGAATTGGTGACAGTGGGCAACGAGCAGTACTTC

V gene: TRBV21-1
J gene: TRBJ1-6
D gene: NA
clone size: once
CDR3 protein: CASTSCADNSPLHF
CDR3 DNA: TGTGCCAGCACCTCGTGTGCAGATAATTCACCCCTCCACTTT

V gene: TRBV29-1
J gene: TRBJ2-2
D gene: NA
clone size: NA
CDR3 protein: CSVQVGGNTGELFF
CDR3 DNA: TGCAGCGTCCAAGTAGGGGGGAACACCGGGGAGCTGTTTTTT

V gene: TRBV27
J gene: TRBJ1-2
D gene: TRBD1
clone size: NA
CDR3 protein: CASSGTGNGYTF
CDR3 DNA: TGTGCCAGCAGCGGGACAGGGAATGGCTACACCTTC

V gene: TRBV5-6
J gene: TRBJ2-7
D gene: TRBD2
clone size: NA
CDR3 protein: CASSTGLAGGPANHEQYF
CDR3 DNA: TGTGCCAGCAGCACGGGACTAGCGGGAGGGCCGGCCAACCACGAGCAGTACTTC

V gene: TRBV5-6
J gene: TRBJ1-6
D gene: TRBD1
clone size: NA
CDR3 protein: CASSSSPGQFNSPLHF
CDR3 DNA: TGTGCCAGCAGCTCGTCACCGGGACAGTTTAATTCACCCCTCCACTTT

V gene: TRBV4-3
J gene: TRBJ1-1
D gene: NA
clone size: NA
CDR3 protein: CASSQDTFGTKNEAFF
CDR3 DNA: TGCGCCAGCAGCCAAGATACATTCGGGACAAAAAATGAAGCTTTCTTT

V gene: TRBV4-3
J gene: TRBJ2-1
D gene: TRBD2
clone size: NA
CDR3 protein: CASSHRAGGINEQFF
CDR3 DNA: TGCGCCAGCAGCCATCGGGCGGGAGGGATAAATGAGCAGTTCTTC

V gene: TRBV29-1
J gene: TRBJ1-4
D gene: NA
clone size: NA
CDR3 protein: CSVFLATNEKLFF
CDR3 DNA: TGCAGCGTATTCTTGGCAACTAATGAAAAACTGTTTTTT

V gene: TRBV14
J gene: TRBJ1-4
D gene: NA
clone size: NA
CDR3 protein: CASRGRNEKLFF
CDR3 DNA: TGTGCCAGCCGGGGGCGGAATGAAAAACTGTTTTTT

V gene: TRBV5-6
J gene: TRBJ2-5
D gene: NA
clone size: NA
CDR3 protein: CASSLRTYQETQYF
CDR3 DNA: TGTGCCAGCAGCTTGCGCACGTACCAAGAGACCCAGTACTTC

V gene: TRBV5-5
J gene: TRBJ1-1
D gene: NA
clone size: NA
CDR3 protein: CASSSPSEAFF
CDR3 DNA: TGTGCCAGCAGCTCCCCCTCTGAAGCTTTCTTT

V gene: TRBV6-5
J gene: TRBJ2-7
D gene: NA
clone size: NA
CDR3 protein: CASRLLSTSGEQYF
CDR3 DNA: TGTGCCAGCAGACTACTAAGTACGTCCGGCGAGCAGTACTTC

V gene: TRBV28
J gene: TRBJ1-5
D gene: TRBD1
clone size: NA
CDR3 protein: CASSPRTGYQPQHF
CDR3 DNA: TGTGCCAGCAGTCCCCGGACAGGTTATCAGCCCCAGCATTTT

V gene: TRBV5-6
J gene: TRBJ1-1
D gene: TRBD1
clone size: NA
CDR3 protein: CASSFDRDPEAFF
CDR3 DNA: TGTGCCAGCAGCTTTGACAGGGATCCTGAAGCTTTCTTT

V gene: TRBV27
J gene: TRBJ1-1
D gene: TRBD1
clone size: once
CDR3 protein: CASIKQGGDTEAFF
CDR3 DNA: TGTGCCAGCATTAAACAGGGGGGCGATACTGAAGCTTTCTTT

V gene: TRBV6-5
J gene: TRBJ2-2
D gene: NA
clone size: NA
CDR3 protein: CASSYYTDNTGELFF
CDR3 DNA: TGTGCCAGCAGTTATTATACAGACAACACCGGGGAGCTGTTTTTT

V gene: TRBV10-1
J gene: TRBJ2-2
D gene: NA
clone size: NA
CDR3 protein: CASRETGNTGELFF
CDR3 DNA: TGCGCCAGCAGAGAGACAGGGAACACCGGGGAGCTGTTTTTT

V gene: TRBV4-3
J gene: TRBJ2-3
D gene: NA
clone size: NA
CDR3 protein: CASSQDEERLTDTQYF
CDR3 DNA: TGCGCCAGCAGCCAAGATGAGGAACGTTTGACAGATACGCAGTATTTT

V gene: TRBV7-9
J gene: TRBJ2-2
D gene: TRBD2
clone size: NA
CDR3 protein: CASSSRGADGELFF
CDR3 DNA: TGTGCCAGCAGCTCGCGGGGGGCCGACGGGGAGCTGTTTTTT

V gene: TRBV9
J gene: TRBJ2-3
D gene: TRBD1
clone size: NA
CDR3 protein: CASSVTTGEGTDTQYF
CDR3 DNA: TGTGCCAGCAGCGTCACGACAGGGGAGGGCACAGATACGCAGTATTTT

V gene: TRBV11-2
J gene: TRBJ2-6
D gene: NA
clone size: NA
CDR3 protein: CASHGSGANVLTF
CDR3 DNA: TGTGCCAGTCATGGCTCTGGGGCCAACGTCCTGACTTTC

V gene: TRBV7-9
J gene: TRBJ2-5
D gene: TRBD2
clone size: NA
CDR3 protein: CASSSERERGETQYF
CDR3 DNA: TGTGCCAGCAGCTCGGAGCGGGAGCGAGGAGAGACCCAGTACTTC

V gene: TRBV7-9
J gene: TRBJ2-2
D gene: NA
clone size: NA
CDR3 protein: CASSFPSGTTNTGELFF
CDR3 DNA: TGTGCCAGCAGCTTCCCCAGCGGAACGACGAACACCGGGGAGCTGTTTTTT

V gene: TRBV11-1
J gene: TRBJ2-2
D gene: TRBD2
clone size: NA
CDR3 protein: CASSAGLAGPNTGELFF
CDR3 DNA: TGTGCCAGCAGCGCCGGACTAGCGGGGCCGAACACCGGGGAGCTGTTTTTT

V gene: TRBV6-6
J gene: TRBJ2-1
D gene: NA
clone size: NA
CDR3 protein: CATWDWTYNEQFF
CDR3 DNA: TGTGCCACCTGGGACTGGACCTACAATGAGCAGTTCTTC